This TCR beta chain was identified in a study of metastatic and nonmetastatic thyroid tumors. Study-wide background: Peripheral blood and tumor or nodule samples from malignant and benign thyroid patients were compared. Study observations and caveats: The reported finding was significantly higher TCR beta diversity in malignant thyroid tumors relative to benign nodules, in blood and tumor.

Germline V gene lookup returns CDR1 MNHEY and CDR2 SMNVEV (reference sequence). The V gene lost 2 bases and the J gene lost 3 bases, with 21 bases spanning the gap. The CDR3 totals 18 residues. This clone was seen ten or more times. Its specificity is unknown. In the authors' workflow: Clinicopathological groups of papillary thyroid cancer showed CDR3 differences that were used to build a distant-metastasis classifier. TCRdb reanalyzed the PCR reads with MiXCR. The V and J calls shown here were made by TCRdb, not taken from the authors' results. This sample has roughly 40,000 clones, with about 17% found just once. The entire patient cohort was treatment-naive prior to thyroid surgery.

The sample was blood. This receptor was obtained from a female donor with papillary thyroid cancer or a benign thyroid nodule (not recorded which). Some clones in this sample may be carry-over from other donors' samples. This chain joins TRBV27 and TRBJ2-3; no reliable D call. The CDR3 bases are TGTGCCAGCAGTTTAGCATTCCTTGGACCGACTCCAACAGATACGCAGTATTTT. This translates into CASSLAFLGPTPTDTQYF.